These T cell receptor beta chains were read from a single sample in a study of human T cells and chemical hapten exposure. One entry per CDR3 protein, called by TCRdb with MiXCR from the RACE reads. The sample lists roughly 180,000 distinct CDR3 sequences; approximately 20% were seen once. Sequencing was performed on whole blood, taken in connection with sensitization to the hapten diphenylcyclopropenone (DPC). These receptors originate from a woman aged 50 to 65 with alopecia areata. Some clones in this sample may be carry-over from other donors' samples. CDR3s include the opening cysteine and the closing phenylalanine or tryptophan. Each record gives: D gene, J gene, V gene, CDR3 length, clone size, CDR3 DNA, CDR3 protein. The D gene is left open where the match is weak. Some rows have no size entry. The others give once, few or many, or a class for an expanded clone.

NA,TRBJ2-1,TRBV4-2,17,many,TGTGCCAGCAGCCAAGATCCCTCCGGCGACCCCCTGAATGAGCAGTTCTTC,CASSQDPSGDPLNEQFF
NA,TRBJ2-7,TRBV7-2,13,NA,TGTGCCAGCAGCTGGGGCTGGCCGAACGAGCAGTACTTC,CASSWGWPNEQYF
NA,TRBJ1-2,TRBV2,11,NA,TGTGCCAGCAGTCTAGGGGCTGGCTACACCTTC,CASSLGAGYTF
TRBD2,TRBJ2-5,TRBV29-1,15,few,TGCAGCGTTGACCCCCTAGCGGGAGAAGGAGAGACCCAGTACTTC,CSVDPLAGEGETQYF
NA,TRBJ2-1,TRBV24-1,12,NA,TGTGCCACCGGTTCAGAGTTAGACGAGCAGTTCTTC,CATGSELDEQFF
NA,TRBJ2-1,TRBV20-1,15,many,TGCAGTGCTCAAGGGACTGGGTTCGGTTTTGATGAGCAGTTCTTC,CSAQGTGFGFDEQFF
NA,TRBJ1-4,TRBV11-2,15,many,TGTGCCAGCAGCTTAGGTGGCCGCCCGAATGAAAAACTGTTTTTT,CASSLGGRPNEKLFF
NA,TRBJ2-5,TRBV28,14,NA,TGTGCCAGCAGTTTGCCCCGCCCTCAAGAGACCCAGTACTTC,CASSLPRPQETQYF
NA,TRBJ1-1,TRBV20-1,16,few,TGCAGTGCTATGCAGGGAAAAGGTGGGAGTGACACTGAAGCTTTCTTT,CSAMQGKGGSDTEAFF
TRBD1,TRBJ1-5,TRBV6-2/TRBV6-3,18,NA,TGTGCCAGCAGTTTATACGGGACAGCTCTAGCAGGCAATCAGCCCCAGCATTTT,CASSLYGTALAGNQPQHF
NA,TRBJ1-1,TRBV5-1,13,many,TGCGCCAGCAGCTTGGCCAGGGACACTGAAGCTTTCTTT,CASSLARDTEAFF
TRBD1,TRBJ1-4,TRBV6-1,15,NA,TGTGCCAGCAGTATACAGGGGGCGTTTAATGAAAAACTGTTTTTT,CASSIQGAFNEKLFF
TRBD2,TRBJ2-3,TRBV5-5,14,NA,TGTGCCAGCAAAACTAGCGGAGGCACAGATACGCAGTATTTT,CASKTSGGTDTQYF
NA,TRBJ2-1,TRBV2,14,few,TGTGCCAGCAACCCGGTCTCCGAATACAATGAGCAGTTCTTC,CASNPVSEYNEQFF
NA,TRBJ2-1,TRBV9,15,NA,TGTGCCAGCAGCGTAGATTTAGCGGACTACAATGAGCAGTTCTTC,CASSVDLADYNEQFF
TRBD2,TRBJ2-3,TRBV29-1,13,NA,TGCAGCGTTGATATCCGGGGGGGAGATACGCAGTATTTT,CSVDIRGGDTQYF
NA,TRBJ1-1,TRBV6-5,15,NA,TGTGCCAGCAGTTACTTCAGGACAAAGGGCACTGAAGCTTTCTTT,CASSYFRTKGTEAFF
NA,TRBJ2-3,TRBV3-1,12,many,TGTGCCAGCAGCCAAGAGACAGATACGCAGTATTTT,CASSQETDTQYF
NA,TRBJ1-6,TRBV2,15,NA,TGTGCCAGCCTCAGGACAAGAGGGTGGGATTCACCCCTCCACTTT,CASLRTRGWDSPLHF
TRBD2,TRBJ2-1,TRBV9,14,NA,TGTGCCAGCAGCGTTAGCGGGAGAGGCAATGAGCAGTTCTTC,CASSVSGRGNEQFF
TRBD2,TRBJ2-2,TRBV20-1,18,NA,TGCAGTGCTAGAGATCGGCTAGCGGGAGGGCCGGGCACCGGGGAGCTGTTTTTT,CSARDRLAGGPGTGELFF
TRBD1,TRBJ2-5,TRBV29-1,15,NA,TGCAGCGTTGCGCCCCGGGACAGGAGTGCTGGGACCCAGTACTTC,CSVAPRDRSAGTQYF
TRBD1,TRBJ2-1,TRBV20-1,14,NA,TGCAGTGCTAGGTGGACAGGGTACTACAATGAGCAGTTCTTC,CSARWTGYYNEQFF
NA,TRBJ2-7,TRBV5-1,13,NA,TGCGCCAGCAGCTTAGGATCCCCCCTCGAGCAGTACTTC,CASSLGSPLEQYF
TRBD1,TRBJ1-1,TRBV9,12,NA,TGTGCCAGCAGCGGGGGGACAGAAGAAGCTTTCTTT,CASSGGTEEAFF
NA,TRBJ1-3,TRBV6-6,13,NA,TGTGCCAGCAGCCAGGACAGACGAAACACCATATATTTT,CASSQDRRNTIYF
NA,TRBJ2-5,TRBV18,15,few,TGTGCCAGCTCACCAGGGTACAGCACACAAGAGACCCAGTACTTC,CASSPGYSTQETQYF
TRBD1,TRBJ1-1,TRBV20-1,13,few,TGCAGTGCTAGAGCAGGGGGAACGACTGAAGCTTTCTTT,CSARAGGTTEAFF
TRBD1,TRBJ1-5,TRBV5-6,16,NA,TGTGCCAGCAGCCCATCCGGGACAGGTAAAACTCAGCCCCAGCATTTT,CASSPSGTGKTQPQHF
TRBD2,TRBJ2-1,TRBV6-5,16,NA,TGTGCCAGCACCCCCGCTAGCGGGAGTCTATACAATGAGCAGTTCTTC,CASTPASGSLYNEQFF
TRBD2,TRBJ2-1,TRBV2,14,few,TGTGCCAGCAGTCGGATAGCGGGAGTTTCTGAGCAGTTCTTC,CASSRIAGVSEQFF
NA,TRBJ2-7,TRBV27,14,many,TGTGCCAGCAGTTTAGGGGGGACAAACTACGAGCAGTACTTC,CASSLGGTNYEQYF
NA,TRBJ2-3,TRBV10-3,14,NA,TGTGCCATCAGTGAGTCGACTTCGAAAGATACGCAGTATTTT,CAISESTSKDTQYF
NA,TRBJ2-1,TRBV2,11,few,TGTGCCAGCGGGGGACGGCGAGAGCAGTTCTTC,CASGGRREQFF
NA,TRBJ2-3,TRBV2,15,few,TGTGCCAGCAGTGAGTGGACCACAAGGGCAGATACGCAGTATTTT,CASSEWTTRADTQYF
TRBD2,TRBJ2-3,TRBV27,15,many,TGTGCCAGCAGTTTAGGCGGGAGGAGAACAGATACGCAGTATTTT,CASSLGGRRTDTQYF
NA,TRBJ1-5,TRBV6-5,14,NA,TGTGCCAGCAGGGCCGGCGGGGGCAATCAGCCCCAGCATTTT,CASRAGGGNQPQHF
TRBD2,TRBJ2-1,TRBV6-5,13,NA,TGTGCCAGCACCAAAGGACTAGCCGGTGAGCAGTTCTTC,CASTKGLAGEQFF
NA,TRBJ2-7,TRBV6-2/TRBV6-3,14,few,TGTGCCAGCACCCCGGACGGGCGTTCCTACGAGCAGTACTTC,CASTPDGRSYEQYF
NA,TRBJ1-1,TRBV12-3/TRBV12-4,14,once,TGTGCCAGCAGTCCACAAGACAGTAACACTGAAGCTTTCTTT,CASSPQDSNTEAFF
NA,TRBJ1-1,TRBV6-2/TRBV6-3,14,NA,TGTGCCAGCAGCCAAGCAGGGAGAGGTACTGAAGCTTTCTTT,CASSQAGRGTEAFF
NA,TRBJ2-1,TRBV11-2,12,few,TGTGCCAGCAGCTTTCTCGAACTTGAGCAGTTCTTC,CASSFLELEQFF
TRBD1,TRBJ2-7,TRBV5-1,14,NA,TGCGCCAGCAGGGGACAGATAGAAACCTACGAGCAGTACTTC,CASRGQIETYEQYF
TRBD1,TRBJ2-3,TRBV5-6,15,few,TGTGCCAGCAGCCGTACAGGGGTCGGTCCAGATACGCAGTATTTT,CASSRTGVGPDTQYF
NA,TRBJ1-3,TRBV6-6,15,NA,TGTGCCAGCAGGGCGCAGGGAGTCTCTGGAAACACCATATATTTT,CASRAQGVSGNTIYF
NA,TRBJ2-3,TRBV29-1,12,few,TGCAGCGTTGAATTGGGGGGAAATACGCAGTATTTT,CSVELGGNTQYF
TRBD2,TRBJ2-7,TRBV5-1,15,few,TGCGCCAGCAAGCCAAGGCCTAGCGGGAGCTACGAGCAGTACTTC,CASKPRPSGSYEQYF
TRBD1,TRBJ1-1,TRBV11-2,15,few,TGTGCCAGCAGCTCCCGGACAGGACGGAACACTGAAGCTTTCTTT,CASSSRTGRNTEAFF
TRBD2,TRBJ2-3,TRBV9,15,few,TGTGCCAGCAGCGTAGAGGTCGGGAGGGCCGGTACGCAGTATTTT,CASSVEVGRAGTQYF
NA,TRBJ1-6,TRBV7-2,14,NA,TGTGCCAGCAGCTTAGACGGATATAATTCACCCCTCCACTTT,CASSLDGYNSPLHF
TRBD2,TRBJ2-1,TRBV5-1,15,few,TGCGCCAGCAGCTCTAGCGGGCAATCCTACAATGAGCAGTTCTTC,CASSSSGQSYNEQFF
NA,TRBJ2-2,TRBV9,15,NA,TGTGCCAGCAACCCAACTAGCTCACACACCGGGGAGCTGTTTTTT,CASNPTSSHTGELFF
TRBD1,TRBJ2-5,TRBV2,14,few,TGTGCCACATCTGGGACAGGGTCCAGGGAGACCCAGTACTTC,CATSGTGSRETQYF
NA,TRBJ1-1,TRBV5-1,14,few,TGCGCCAGCAGCTTCGAAGACCCGAACACTGAAGCTTTCTTT,CASSFEDPNTEAFF
TRBD2,TRBJ2-3,TRBV20-1,17,few,TGCAGTGCTAGGGGACTAGCGGGGGTGGAAAACACAGATACGCAGTATTTT,CSARGLAGVENTDTQYF
TRBD2,TRBJ2-7,TRBV6-5,15,NA,TGTGCCAGCAGCTATAGCGGGAGGCCCCATGGTGAGCAGTACTTC,CASSYSGRPHGEQYF
NA,TRBJ1-4,TRBV12-3/TRBV12-4,14,few,TGTGCCAGCAGGACAGGCGGAGCTAATGAAAAACTGTTTTTT,CASRTGGANEKLFF
TRBD1,TRBJ1-1,TRBV20-1,13,NA,TGCAGTGCTAGGACAGGGCTGAACACTGAAGCTTTCTTT,CSARTGLNTEAFF
NA,TRBJ2-2,TRBV12-3/TRBV12-4,16,NA,TGTGCCAGCAGAAACGAAATTAGTCAGAACACCGGGGAGCTGTTTTTT,CASRNEISQNTGELFF
NA,TRBJ1-4,TRBV5-1,16,few,TGCGCCAGCAGCTTGGAGGTCATTGGTCCGAATGAAAAACTGTTTTTT,CASSLEVIGPNEKLFF